The 16 T cell receptor beta chains below were found in one sample sequenced in a study of monozygotic twins with inflammatory bowel disease (dated by TCRdb to between 2018 and 2020). The library was built by means of 5' RACE. Sequencing was carried out with an Illumina HiSeq 2500. TCRdb reprocessed the reads and provides one entry for every CDR3 protein sequence; no DNA is given. The table for this sample lists over 110,000 distinct CDR3 sequences. In total, the top ten clones hold approximately 2.5% of the sample. The sample taken for sequencing was blood. Receptor source: a human donor with ulcerative colitis or Crohn's disease, or a healthy co-twin of an affected twin (not recorded which).

The chain has TRBV6-5 and TRBJ2-7; there is no DNA to check the TCRdb D call of TRBD1. CDR3 length: 15 residues. CDR1 and CDR2 from the germline V gene are MNHEY and SVGAGI. This chain's CDR3 is CASSYLSTGGIEQYF.

V usage is TRBV6-6 and J usage is TRBJ2-7; absent DNA, TCRdb's TRBD1 call cannot be checked. This CDR3 is 13 amino acids long. CDR1 and CDR2 from the germline V gene are MNHNY and SVGAGI (reference sequence). The CDR3 sequence is CASSFQGAHEQYF.

The V gene is TRBV3-1, the J gene TRBJ2-6; absent DNA, TCRdb's TRBD2 call cannot be checked. This CDR3 spans 15 amino acids. Looked up from germline, CDR1 is LGHDT and CDR2 is YNNKEL (reference sequence). The CDR3 sequence: CASSLRRDWANVLTF.

This rearrangement joins TRBV10-2 to TRBJ2-1. This CDR3 is 14 amino acids long. The V gene's germline CDR1 is WSHSY and CDR2 SAAADI. CDR3 residues: CASSEVATYNEQFF.

V and J are TRBV24-1 and TRBJ1-6; lacking DNA, the TRBD1 call made by TCRdb goes unchecked. This CDR3 comprises 17 residues. Germline loops: CDR1 KGHDR, CDR2 SFDVKD. CDR3 residues: CATSDPGRGQDNSPLHF.

The chain links TRBV29-1 to TRBJ2-7. CDR3 length equals 11 residues. Germline-derived CDR1 and CDR2 are SQVTM and ANQGSEA. CDR3 protein: CSVGSGVEQYF.

This chain uses TRBV5-1 with TRBJ1-6; without DNA, the TCRdb call of TRBD1 cannot be checked. The CDR3 length is 15 residues. Germline V gives CDR1 SGHRS, CDR2 YFSETQ. CDR3 amino acids: CASSFGQVYNSPLHF.

The chain has TRBV9 and TRBJ2-2; TCRdb returns TRBD1, unconfirmable since there is no DNA. The CDR3 totals 17 residues. Germline lookup yields CDR1 SGDLS and CDR2 YYNGEE. CDR3 region: CASSVAPQDRGDGELFF.

J is TRBJ2-5 and V is TRBV12-3 or TRBV12-4; absent DNA, TCRdb's TRBD1 call cannot be checked. The CDR3 covers 14 residues. CDR3 protein: CASSLNRGQETQYF.

The chain has TRBV5-1 and TRBJ1-1; as DNA is missing, the TRBD1 call by TCRdb cannot be tested. The CDR3 is made up of 16 amino acids. The germline gives CDR1 SGHRS, CDR2 YFSETQ. The CDR3: CASSSAGDRLGTEAFF.

V usage is TRBV5-1 and J usage is TRBJ2-7; TCRdb gives TRBD1 as the D gene, but with no DNA this cannot be confirmed. Germline CDR1 reads SGHRS; CDR2 reads YFSETQ. The CDR3 is made up of 13 amino acids. The CDR3 spells CASGGRSSYEQYF.

V and J are TRBV5-1 and TRBJ2-7; TCRdb names TRBD1, which stays unverified in the absence of DNA. Germline values: CDR1 SGHRS, CDR2 YFSETQ. The CDR3 extends over 14 amino acids. The chain's CDR3 is CASSLPGASYEQYF.

This sequence joins TRBV20-1 and TRBJ2-3. Germline lookup yields CDR1 DFQATT and CDR2 SNEGSKA (reference sequence). This CDR3 has 13 amino acids. The CDR3 sequence is CSARLPYTDTQYF.

V usage is TRBV5-1 and J usage is TRBJ1-5. This CDR3 spans 13 amino acids. Germline V lookup: CDR1 SGHRS, CDR2 YFSETQ. CDR3 loop: CASSSIGDQPQHF.

The chain uses TRBV5-1 and TRBJ2-3; TCRdb's D call of TRBD2 is untestable without DNA. Germline V lookup: CDR1 SGHRS, CDR2 YFSETQ. The CDR3 has 16 amino acids. CDR3 protein: CASSLLAGGRTDTQYF.

The CDR3 reads CASSLAVVAGSPGELFF. This rearrangement joins TRBV11-3 to TRBJ2-2; no DNA is available, so the TRBD1 call from TCRdb remains unchecked. This CDR3 has 17 residues. Germline-derived CDR1 and CDR2 are SGHNT and YENEEA. The full variable domain, rest sourced from reference TRBV11-3 and TRBJ2-2, is EAGVVQSPRYKIIEKKQPVAFWCNPISGHNTLYWYLQNLGQGPELLIRYENEEAVDDSQLPKDRFSAERLKGVDSTLKIQPAELGDSAVYLCASSLAVVAGSPGELFFGEGSRLTVL.